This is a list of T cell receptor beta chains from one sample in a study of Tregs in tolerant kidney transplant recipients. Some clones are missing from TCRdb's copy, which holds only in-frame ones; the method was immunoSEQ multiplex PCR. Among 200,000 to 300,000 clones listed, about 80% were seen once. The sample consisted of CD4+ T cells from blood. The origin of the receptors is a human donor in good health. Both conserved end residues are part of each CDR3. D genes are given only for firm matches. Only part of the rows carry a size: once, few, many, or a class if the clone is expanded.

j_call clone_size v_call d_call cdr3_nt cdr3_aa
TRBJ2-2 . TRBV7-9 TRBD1 TGTGCCAGCAGCGATGGAGGGACAGGGGGCTTGCGGGAGCTGTTTTTT CASSDGGTGGLRELFF
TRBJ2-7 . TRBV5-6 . TGTGCCAGCAGGGTACAGAACTACGAGCAGTACTTC CASRVQNYEQYF
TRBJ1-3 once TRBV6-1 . TGTGCCAGCATAAACTCACCCTACTCTGGAAACACCATATATTTT CASINSPYSGNTIYF
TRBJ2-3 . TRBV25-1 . TGTGCCAGCAGTGAACTAGGGGGGAGGGATAGGGAGCAGTATTTT CASSELGGRDREQYF
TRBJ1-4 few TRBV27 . TGTGCCAGCAGAGCACGCTCAGGGGCTAATAATGAAAAACTGTTTTTT CASRARSGANNEKLFF
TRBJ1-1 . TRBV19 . TGTGCCAGCCTTAAGGGGAGGACTGAAGCTTTCTTT CASLKGRTEAFF
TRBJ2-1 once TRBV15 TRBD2 TGTGCCACCAGCAGAGTACCTAGCGGTCCATACAATGAGCAGTTCTTC CATSRVPSGPYNEQFF
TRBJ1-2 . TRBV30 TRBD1 TGTGCCTGGAGTGTAATCTCTCCCAGGGGGCATGACTATGGCTACACCTTC CAWSVISPRGHDYGYTF
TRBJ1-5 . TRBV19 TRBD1 TGTGCCAGTAGCACGGACAGGACTAGCAATCAGCCCCAGCATTTT CASSTDRTSNQPQHF
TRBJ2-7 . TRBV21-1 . TGTGCCAGCAGCAAAGGTCGGGGGAACACCTACGAGCAGTACTTC CASSKGRGNTYEQYF
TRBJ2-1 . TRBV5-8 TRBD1 TGTGCCAGCAGCCAAGGACAGGGGGCAATACATGAGCAGTTCTTC CASSQGQGAIHEQFF
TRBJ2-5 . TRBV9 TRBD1 TGTGCCAGCAGCGTAGTGGCAGGGGGTCGGCAAGAGACCCAGTACTTC CASSVVAGGRQETQYF
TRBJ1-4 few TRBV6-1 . TGTGCCAGCAGTGAAGGGGCAGGCACTAATGAAAAACTGTTTTTT CASSEGAGTNEKLFF
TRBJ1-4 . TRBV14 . TGTGCCAGCAGCCCCGGGCCAACTAATGAAAAACTGTTTTTT CASSPGPTNEKLFF
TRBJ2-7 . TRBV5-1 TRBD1 TGCGCCAGCAGCTTGGAGGACAGGGGGTTTGGGTACGAGCAGTACTTC CASSLEDRGFGYEQYF
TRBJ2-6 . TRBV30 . TGTGCCTGGAGTGTATGGTGGTCAGGGGCCAACGTCCTGACTTTC CAWSVWWSGANVLTF
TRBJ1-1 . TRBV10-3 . TGTGCCATCAGTGAACTGGGACCGAACACTGAAGCTTTCTTT CAISELGPNTEAFF
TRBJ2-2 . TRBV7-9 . TGTGCCAGCAGCTTAGCGGGACTCGACATCACCGGGGAGCTGTTTTTT CASSLAGLDITGELFF
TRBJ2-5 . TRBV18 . TGTGCCAGCTCACCCCTCAAGAAGCTAGCGTACCAAGAGACCCAGTACTTC CASSPLKKLAYQETQYF
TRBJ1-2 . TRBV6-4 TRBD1 TGTGCCAGCAGTGTGGGACAGGGGTATGACTATGGCTACACCTTC CASSVGQGYDYGYTF
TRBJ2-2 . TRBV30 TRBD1 TGTGCCTGGACCCCTCCCGGACAGGGTCCAGGCGGGGAGCTGTTTTTT CAWTPPGQGPGGELFF
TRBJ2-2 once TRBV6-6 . TGTGCCAGCAGTTCCCCCCCGAACACCGGGGAGCTGTTTTTT CASSSPPNTGELFF
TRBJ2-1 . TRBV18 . TGTGCCAGCTCACCAATGGGACTTCTCAATGAGCAGTTCTTC CASSPMGLLNEQFF
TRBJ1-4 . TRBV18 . TGTGCCAGCTCCCCGGGGCAGCTTGCAACTAATGAAAAACTGTTTTTT CASSPGQLATNEKLFF
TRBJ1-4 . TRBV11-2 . TGTGCCAGCAGCCCCCGCGAGAACAGGGCAGGTGAAAAACTGTTTTTT CASSPRENRAGEKLFF
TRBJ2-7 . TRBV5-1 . TGCGCCAGCAGCTTAGCAGGGATGGGACAGCAGTACTTC CASSLAGMGQQYF
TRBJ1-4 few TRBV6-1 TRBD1 TGTGCCAGCAGGAATCTGGACAGGGACGTTGAAAAACTGTTTTTT CASRNLDRDVEKLFF
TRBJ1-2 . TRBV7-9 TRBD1 TGTGCCAGCAGCCCGAGGACGGGACAGGGGTATGGCTACACCTTC CASSPRTGQGYGYTF
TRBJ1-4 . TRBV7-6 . TGTGCCAGCAGCGCAACCGCCAGACAGTACCCGAATGAAAAACTGTTTTTT CASSATARQYPNEKLFF
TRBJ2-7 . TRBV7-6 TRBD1 TGTGCCAGCAGCTTAGCGCAGGGGGCCCTCTACGAGCAGTACTTC CASSLAQGALYEQYF
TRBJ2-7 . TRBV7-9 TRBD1 TGTGCCAGCAGCTTCCGGGACAGGGCTGGGAAGGTGGCCTACGAGCAGTACTTC CASSFRDRAGKVAYEQYF
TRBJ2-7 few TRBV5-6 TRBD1 TGTGCCAGCAGCTTTTGGGACAGGTGGGTCGAGCAGTACTTC CASSFWDRWVEQYF
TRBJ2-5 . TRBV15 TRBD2 TGTGCCACCAGACTAGCGGGAGGGGAGACCCAGTACTTC CATRLAGGETQYF
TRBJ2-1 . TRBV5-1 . TGCGCCAGCAGCTTACTAGGACCCGGATTCGACAATGAGCAGTTCTTC CASSLLGPGFDNEQFF
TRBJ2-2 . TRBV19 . TGTGCCAGTAGTATGGTCCAAAGGGACACCGGGGAGCTGTTTTTT CASSMVQRDTGELFF
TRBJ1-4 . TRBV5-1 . TGCGCCAGCAGCTTGGCCTGGGGTAGGAATGAAAAACTGTTTTTT CASSLAWGRNEKLFF
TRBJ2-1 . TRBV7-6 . TGTGCCAGCAGCCTGCCAGGGGATAGCTCCTACAATGAGCAGTTCTTC CASSLPGDSSYNEQFF
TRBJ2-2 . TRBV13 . TGTGCCAGCAGCTTATATGGGGGTCCCCGGGGGGAGCTGTTTTTT CASSLYGGPRGELFF
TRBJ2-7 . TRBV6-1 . TGTGCCAGCAGTGAAGTGGGAGTAGGTAAGCAGTACTTC CASSEVGVGKQYF
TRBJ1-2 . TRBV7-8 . TGTGCCAGCAGCTCTAGCGGGGACTATGGCTACACCTTC CASSSSGDYGYTF
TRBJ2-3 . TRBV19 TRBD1 TGTGCCAGTAGTAATCAGGGGGTTAGCACAGATACGCAGTATTTT CASSNQGVSTDTQYF
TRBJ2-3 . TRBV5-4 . TGTGCCAGCAGTCTCCCGGGCACAGATACGCAGTATTTT CASSLPGTDTQYF
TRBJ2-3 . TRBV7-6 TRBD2 TGTGCCAGCAGCTTAGGCCCCAGCGGGGGGAGAGATACGCAGTATTTT CASSLGPSGGRDTQYF
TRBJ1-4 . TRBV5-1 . TGCGCCAGCACCACCTCAACTAATGAAAAACTGTTTTTT CASTTSTNEKLFF
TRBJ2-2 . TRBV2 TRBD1 TGTGCCAGCAGTCTGGACAGGGCCAGCACCGGGGAGCTGTTTTTT CASSLDRASTGELFF
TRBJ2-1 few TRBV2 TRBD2 TGTGCCAGCAGCCGGAATGAGCGGGGGGCCTTTGATGAGCAGTTCTTC CASSRNERGAFDEQFF
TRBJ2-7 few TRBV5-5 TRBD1 TGTGCCAGCAGCCCGAGCCCCGGGACAGGTTCCTACGAGCAGTACTTC CASSPSPGTGSYEQYF
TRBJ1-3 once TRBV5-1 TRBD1 TGCGCCAGCAGCGTAACCCAGGGGGGGACAGACACCATATATTTT CASSVTQGGTDTIYF
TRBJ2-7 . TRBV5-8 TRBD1 TGTGCCAGCAGCTTGGCAGGACAGGCCACCTACGAGCAGTACTTC CASSLAGQATYEQYF
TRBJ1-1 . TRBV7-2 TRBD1 TGTGCCAGCAGCTTAGGACAGGGTCTTGAAGCTTTCTTT CASSLGQGLEAFF
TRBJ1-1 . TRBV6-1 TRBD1 TGTGCCAGCAGTGTATCCGGGACAGCGAACACTGAAGCTTTCTTT CASSVSGTANTEAFF
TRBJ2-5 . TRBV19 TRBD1 TGTGCCAGTAGTATGATCGGGACAGGGTGGACCCAGTACTTC CASSMIGTGWTQYF
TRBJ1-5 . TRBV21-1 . TGTGCCAGCAGCGCTGGGACAGGGAATAGCAATCAGCCCCAGCATTTT CASSAGTGNSNQPQHF
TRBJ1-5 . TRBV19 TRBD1 TGTGCCAGTAGCGACACAGGGGGTTCAGCCCAGCATTTT CASSDTGGSAQHF